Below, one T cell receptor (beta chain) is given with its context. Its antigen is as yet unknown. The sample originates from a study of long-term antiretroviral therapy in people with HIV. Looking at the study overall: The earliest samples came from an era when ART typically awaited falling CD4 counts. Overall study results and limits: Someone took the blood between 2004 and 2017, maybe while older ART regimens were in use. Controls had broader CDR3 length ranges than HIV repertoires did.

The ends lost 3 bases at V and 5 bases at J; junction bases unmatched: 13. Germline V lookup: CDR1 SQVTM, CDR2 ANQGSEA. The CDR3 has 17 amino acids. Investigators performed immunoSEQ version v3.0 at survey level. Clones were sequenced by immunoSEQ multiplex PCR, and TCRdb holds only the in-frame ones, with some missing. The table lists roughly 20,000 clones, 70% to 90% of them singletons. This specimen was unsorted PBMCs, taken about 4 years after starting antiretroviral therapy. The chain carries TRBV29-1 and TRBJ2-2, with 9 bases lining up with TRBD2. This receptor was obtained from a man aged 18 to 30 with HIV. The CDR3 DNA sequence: TGCAGCGTTGAGGGAGTAGCGGGGGCCTCGGGGACCGGGGAGCTGTTTTTT. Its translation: CSVEGVAGASGTGELFF.